This T cell receptor beta chain derives from a study of shared clonotypes between healthy human individuals. CDR3 length: 15 amino acids. The germline V gene encodes CDR1 SGDLS and CDR2 YYNGEE. Trimming removed 1 base from V and 4 bases from J, with 12 bases in between. The method was immunoSEQ multiplex PCR; TCRdb's version includes in-frame clones alone and lacks a portion of them. The table lists about 2.2 million clones, 85% to 95% of them singletons, with under 2% in the top ten. CD8 cells regarded as naive lacked CD45RO, were positively chosen for CCR7, and omitted terminally differentiated effector memory CD45RA+ cells.

This sequence was found in a man between 18 and 35 years old in good health. Some clones in this sample may be carry-over from other donors' samples. The sequencing sample was made of naive CD8+ T cells from PBMCs. The chain is built from TRBV9 and TRBJ1-5; D remains ambiguous. CDR3 nucleotides: TGTGCCAGCAGCGTAAGCCCCGGCAGTAATCAGCCCCAGCATTTT. Its translation is CASSVSPGSNQPQHF.